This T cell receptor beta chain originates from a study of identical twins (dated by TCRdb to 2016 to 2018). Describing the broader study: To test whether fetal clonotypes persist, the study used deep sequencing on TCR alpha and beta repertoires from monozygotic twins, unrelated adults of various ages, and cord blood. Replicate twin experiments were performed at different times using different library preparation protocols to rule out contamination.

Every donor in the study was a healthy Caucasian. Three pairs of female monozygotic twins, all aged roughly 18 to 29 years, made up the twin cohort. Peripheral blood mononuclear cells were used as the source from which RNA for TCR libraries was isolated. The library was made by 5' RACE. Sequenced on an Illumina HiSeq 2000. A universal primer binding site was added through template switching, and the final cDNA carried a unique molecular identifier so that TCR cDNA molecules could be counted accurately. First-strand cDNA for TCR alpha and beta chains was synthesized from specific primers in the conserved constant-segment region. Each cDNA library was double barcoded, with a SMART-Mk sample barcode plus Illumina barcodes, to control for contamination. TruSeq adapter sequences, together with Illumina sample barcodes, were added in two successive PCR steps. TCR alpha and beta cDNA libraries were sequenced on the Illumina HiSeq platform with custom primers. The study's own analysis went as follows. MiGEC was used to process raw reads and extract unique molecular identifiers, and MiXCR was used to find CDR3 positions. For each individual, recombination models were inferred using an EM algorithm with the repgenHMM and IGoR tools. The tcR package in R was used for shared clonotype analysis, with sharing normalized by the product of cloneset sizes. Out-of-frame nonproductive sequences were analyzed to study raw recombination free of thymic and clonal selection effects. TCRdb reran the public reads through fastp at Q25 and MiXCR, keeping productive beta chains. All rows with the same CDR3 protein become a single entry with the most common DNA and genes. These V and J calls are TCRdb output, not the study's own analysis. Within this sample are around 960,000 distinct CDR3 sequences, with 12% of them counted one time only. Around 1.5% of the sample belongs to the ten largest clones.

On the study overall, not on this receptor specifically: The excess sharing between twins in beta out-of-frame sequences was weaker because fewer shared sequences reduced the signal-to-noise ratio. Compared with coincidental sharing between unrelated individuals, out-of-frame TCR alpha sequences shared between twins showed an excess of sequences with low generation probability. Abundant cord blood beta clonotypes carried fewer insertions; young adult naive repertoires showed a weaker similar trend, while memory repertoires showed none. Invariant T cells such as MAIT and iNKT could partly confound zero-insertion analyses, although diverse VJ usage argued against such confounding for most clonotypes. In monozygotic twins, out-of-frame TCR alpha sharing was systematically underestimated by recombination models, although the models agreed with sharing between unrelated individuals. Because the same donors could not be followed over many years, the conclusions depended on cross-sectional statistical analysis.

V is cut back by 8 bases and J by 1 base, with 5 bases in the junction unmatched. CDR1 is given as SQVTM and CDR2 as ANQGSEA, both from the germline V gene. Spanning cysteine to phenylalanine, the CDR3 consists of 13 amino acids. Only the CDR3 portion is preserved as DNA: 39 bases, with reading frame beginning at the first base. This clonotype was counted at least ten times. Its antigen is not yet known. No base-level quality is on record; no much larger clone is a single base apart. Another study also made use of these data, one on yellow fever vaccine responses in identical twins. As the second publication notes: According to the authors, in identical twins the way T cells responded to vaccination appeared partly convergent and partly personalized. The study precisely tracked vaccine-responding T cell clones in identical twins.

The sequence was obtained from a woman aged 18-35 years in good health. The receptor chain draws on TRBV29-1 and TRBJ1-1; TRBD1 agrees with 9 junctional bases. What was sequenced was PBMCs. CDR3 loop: CSTPGQGNTEAFF. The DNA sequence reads TGCAGCACCCCGGGACAGGGGAACACTGAAGCTTTCTTT.